A selection of T cell receptor beta chains follows, all from one sample in a study of blood T cell repertoires in COVID-19. Repertoires were generated with immunoSEQ multiplex PCR, while TCRdb's copy carries only in-frame clones and drops some. The repertoire has 220,000 or so clones, roughly 84% of them found once; the top ten carry about 5.1%. Source material: peripheral blood. The receptors derive from a woman aged 55-75 years who had recovered from COVID-19. The CDR3 runs from the conserved cysteine through the conserved F or W. A D gene is named only where the DNA matches it firmly. Not every row has a clone size; where given, it reads once, few, many or a size class.

j_call: TRBJ1-1; clone_size: .; d_call: .; v_call: TRBV7-2; cdr3_nt: TGTGCCAGCAGCCCGCGCCGACAGAACACTGAAGCTTTCTTT; cdr3_aa: CASSPRRQNTEAFF
j_call: TRBJ2-2; clone_size: .; d_call: TRBD2; v_call: TRBV20-1; cdr3_nt: TGCAGTGCTAGTGGTAGCGGGGGAGAAACCGGGGAGCTGTTTTTT; cdr3_aa: CSASGSGGETGELFF
j_call: TRBJ2-2; clone_size: .; d_call: .; v_call: TRBV7-9; cdr3_nt: TGTGCCAGCAGCTTAGCGCTAGAAGGGACTGACACCGGGGAGCTGTTTTTT; cdr3_aa: CASSLALEGTDTGELFF
j_call: TRBJ1-1; clone_size: .; d_call: .; v_call: TRBV29-1; cdr3_nt: TGCAGCGTACCCGGACAGACGAACACTGAAGCTTTCTTT; cdr3_aa: CSVPGQTNTEAFF
j_call: TRBJ1-4; clone_size: .; d_call: .; v_call: TRBV18; cdr3_nt: TGTGCCAGCTCACCACGAGTTGCCGGGGAATTGGAAAAACTGTTTTTT; cdr3_aa: CASSPRVAGELEKLFF
j_call: TRBJ1-6; clone_size: once; d_call: .; v_call: TRBV5-6; cdr3_nt: TGTGCCAGCAGCGCCGACAGGTTCTCACCCCTCCACTTT; cdr3_aa: CASSADRFSPLHF
j_call: TRBJ1-4; clone_size: .; d_call: TRBD1; v_call: TRBV25-1; cdr3_nt: TGTGCCAGCAGTGACACCGGGACAGGTGGTGAAAAACTGTTTTTT; cdr3_aa: CASSDTGTGGEKLFF
j_call: TRBJ2-5; clone_size: .; d_call: TRBD1; v_call: TRBV5-1; cdr3_nt: TGCGCCAGCAGCTTGTTGGGACAGGGGAATGAAGAGACCCAGTACTTC; cdr3_aa: CASSLLGQGNEETQYF
j_call: TRBJ2-6; clone_size: .; d_call: .; v_call: TRBV12-3/TRBV12-4; cdr3_nt: TGTGCCAGCAGTTTGAGGGTTCCCCTGACTTTC; cdr3_aa: CASSLRVPLTF
j_call: TRBJ2-7; clone_size: many; d_call: .; v_call: TRBV21-1; cdr3_nt: TGTGCCAGCAGCGGACCCCAGGGGGGCGGAGAGCAGTACTTC; cdr3_aa: CASSGPQGGGEQYF
j_call: TRBJ2-5; clone_size: .; d_call: .; v_call: TRBV11-2; cdr3_nt: TGTGCCAGCAGCTTAGATTACGGGACCCAGTACTTC; cdr3_aa: CASSLDYGTQYF
j_call: TRBJ2-3; clone_size: .; d_call: .; v_call: TRBV15; cdr3_nt: TGTGCCACCCGCATTGCGGGGACTAGCACAGATACGCAGTATTTT; cdr3_aa: CATRIAGTSTDTQYF
j_call: TRBJ1-5; clone_size: .; d_call: TRBD1; v_call: TRBV2; cdr3_nt: TGTGCCAGCAGGGGACAGGCAGATCAGCCCCAGCATTTT; cdr3_aa: CASRGQADQPQHF
j_call: TRBJ1-4; clone_size: once; d_call: .; v_call: TRBV3-1/TRBV3-2; cdr3_nt: TGTGCCAGCAGCCTATACGGGTGGTTTTCGCCTAATGAAAAACTGTTTTTT; cdr3_aa: CASSLYGWFSPNEKLFF
j_call: TRBJ2-2; clone_size: .; d_call: .; v_call: TRBV12-3/TRBV12-4; cdr3_nt: TGTGCCAGCAGTTTAGTAGCACCCGGGGAGCTGTTTTTT; cdr3_aa: CASSLVAPGELFF
j_call: TRBJ1-5; clone_size: few; d_call: .; v_call: TRBV24-1; cdr3_nt: TGTGCCACCAGCCAGGGGTACAATCAGCCCCAGCATTTT; cdr3_aa: CATSQGYNQPQHF
j_call: TRBJ1-1; clone_size: .; d_call: .; v_call: TRBV7-9; cdr3_nt: TGTGCCAGCAGCCATACAGGGTACACTGAAGCTTTCTTT; cdr3_aa: CASSHTGYTEAFF
j_call: TRBJ1-4; clone_size: .; d_call: .; v_call: TRBV12-5; cdr3_nt: TGTGCTAGTGGGCCAGGAAGCGAAAAACTGTTTTTT; cdr3_aa: CASGPGSEKLFF
j_call: TRBJ1-5; clone_size: .; d_call: TRBD1; v_call: TRBV30; cdr3_nt: TGTGCCTGGAGTGTACCAGGGGGAGGTCAGCCCCAGCATTTT; cdr3_aa: CAWSVPGGGQPQHF
j_call: TRBJ1-4; clone_size: .; d_call: TRBD1; v_call: TRBV30; cdr3_nt: TGTGCCTGGACTCTTGACAGGGCAGGGGGTGAAAAACTGTTTTTT; cdr3_aa: CAWTLDRAGGEKLFF
j_call: TRBJ2-7; clone_size: .; d_call: TRBD2; v_call: TRBV4-2; cdr3_nt: TGTGCCAGCAGCCTTCGATCTAGCGGAGATGACTCCTACGAGCAGTACTTC; cdr3_aa: CASSLRSSGDDSYEQYF
j_call: TRBJ1-2; clone_size: .; d_call: TRBD1; v_call: TRBV6-6; cdr3_nt: TGTGCCAGCAGTGCCGACAGGGACTATGGCTACACCTTC; cdr3_aa: CASSADRDYGYTF
j_call: TRBJ1-2; clone_size: .; d_call: TRBD1; v_call: TRBV7-9; cdr3_nt: TGTGCCAGCAGCTTGGACAGGGGGTTCTCTGGCTACACCTTC; cdr3_aa: CASSLDRGFSGYTF
j_call: TRBJ2-3; clone_size: once; d_call: TRBD2; v_call: TRBV6-1; cdr3_nt: TGTGCCAGCAGTGAGACTAGCGGGGGGGCCGGGGCATGGGATACGCAGTATTTT; cdr3_aa: CASSETSGGAGAWDTQYF
j_call: TRBJ2-5; clone_size: .; d_call: .; v_call: TRBV6-5; cdr3_nt: TGTGCCAGCAGTTACGAGGGGGAAGAGACCCAGTACTTC; cdr3_aa: CASSYEGEETQYF
j_call: TRBJ1-1; clone_size: .; d_call: .; v_call: TRBV9; cdr3_nt: TGTGCCAGCAGCGGAGGAGCGGAGCGATCGATCACTGAAGCTTTCTTT; cdr3_aa: CASSGGAERSITEAFF
j_call: TRBJ1-1; clone_size: .; d_call: .; v_call: TRBV2; cdr3_nt: TGTGCCAGCACATACTCCACTGAAGCTTTCTTT; cdr3_aa: CASTYSTEAFF
j_call: TRBJ1-2; clone_size: .; d_call: .; v_call: TRBV5-1; cdr3_nt: TGCGCCAGCAGCCCGCGGGGGAGCCCTAACTATGGCTACACCTTC; cdr3_aa: CASSPRGSPNYGYTF
j_call: TRBJ2-2; clone_size: .; d_call: TRBD2; v_call: TRBV2; cdr3_nt: TGTGCCAGCCGGACTAGCGGGGGGGACACCGGGGAGCTGTTTTTT; cdr3_aa: CASRTSGGDTGELFF
j_call: TRBJ1-2; clone_size: .; d_call: .; v_call: TRBV5-8; cdr3_nt: TGTGCCAGCAGGTCGACTTACAGGAGTGGCTATGGCTACACCTTC; cdr3_aa: CASRSTYRSGYGYTF
j_call: TRBJ2-7; clone_size: .; d_call: .; v_call: TRBV11-3; cdr3_nt: TGTGCCAGCAGCTTACATGGCTTATCCTACGAGCAGTACTTC; cdr3_aa: CASSLHGLSYEQYF
j_call: TRBJ2-7; clone_size: .; d_call: .; v_call: TRBV5-1; cdr3_nt: TGCGCCAGCAGCCTGGTTTTGGAGTCCTACGAGCAGTACTTC; cdr3_aa: CASSLVLESYEQYF
j_call: TRBJ2-1; clone_size: once; d_call: .; v_call: TRBV24-1; cdr3_nt: TGTGCCACCAGCACCTCTCGGGGTAATGGGGATGAGCAGTTCTTC; cdr3_aa: CATSTSRGNGDEQFF
j_call: TRBJ2-2; clone_size: .; d_call: TRBD1; v_call: TRBV10-3; cdr3_nt: TGTGCCGGAGGACAGGGTATGAGGGAGCTGTTTTTT; cdr3_aa: CAGGQGMRELFF
j_call: TRBJ1-6; clone_size: .; d_call: .; v_call: TRBV18; cdr3_nt: TGTGCCAGCTCACCTTTGGGGCAGGGCAATTCACCCCTCCACTTT; cdr3_aa: CASSPLGQGNSPLHF
j_call: TRBJ1-1; clone_size: .; d_call: TRBD1; v_call: TRBV5-1; cdr3_nt: TGCGCCAGCAGCTTTACAGGGGGCGGCCCGAACACTGAAGCTTTCTTT; cdr3_aa: CASSFTGGGPNTEAFF
j_call: TRBJ1-4; clone_size: .; d_call: .; v_call: TRBV10-2; cdr3_nt: TGCGCCAGCAGGGCTCCCCCGGGGTGGGGAAACGAGGAAAAACTGTTTTTT; cdr3_aa: CASRAPPGWGNEEKLFF
j_call: TRBJ2-7; clone_size: once; d_call: TRBD1; v_call: TRBV7-9; cdr3_nt: TGTGCCAGCAGCTTAGAGAGCCCGCAGGGGGCCGAGCAGTACTTC; cdr3_aa: CASSLESPQGAEQYF
j_call: TRBJ1-1; clone_size: .; d_call: .; v_call: TRBV5-4; cdr3_nt: TGTGCCAGCAGAGCTTGGGGCCGACCGAACACTGAAGCTTTCTTT; cdr3_aa: CASRAWGRPNTEAFF
j_call: TRBJ1-2; clone_size: .; d_call: TRBD1; v_call: TRBV6-5; cdr3_nt: TGTGCCGGAAGCGGACAGGCAGTCGGCTATGGCTACACCTTC; cdr3_aa: CAGSGQAVGYGYTF
j_call: TRBJ2-3; clone_size: .; d_call: .; v_call: TRBV7-3; cdr3_nt: TGTGCCAGCAGCTTCGTAGCTAGCACAGATACGCAGTATTTT; cdr3_aa: CASSFVASTDTQYF
j_call: TRBJ1-1; clone_size: .; d_call: .; v_call: TRBV10-3; cdr3_nt: TGTGCCATCAGTGAGTCACCAGGACTTAGCATGAACACTGAAGCTTTCTTT; cdr3_aa: CAISESPGLSMNTEAFF
j_call: TRBJ1-2; clone_size: .; d_call: .; v_call: TRBV6-1; cdr3_nt: TGTGCCAGCAGTGAAGCGGGGGCAGGGTCTGGATATGGCTACACCTTC; cdr3_aa: CASSEAGAGSGYGYTF
j_call: TRBJ2-2; clone_size: few; d_call: TRBD1; v_call: TRBV15; cdr3_nt: TGTGCCACCAGCAGGCCTCCGGGACAGGGAACCGGGGAGCTGTTTTTT; cdr3_aa: CATSRPPGQGTGELFF
j_call: TRBJ1-3; clone_size: .; d_call: .; v_call: TRBV30; cdr3_nt: TGTGCCTGGGGCCGAGCGTGGGGAAACACCATATATTTT; cdr3_aa: CAWGRAWGNTIYF
j_call: TRBJ1-1; clone_size: .; d_call: TRBD1; v_call: TRBV11-2; cdr3_nt: TGTGCCAGCAGCTTAGAGAGGGGGCTCAATATGGCTTTCTTT; cdr3_aa: CASSLERGLNMAFF
j_call: TRBJ2-7; clone_size: .; d_call: .; v_call: TRBV5-6; cdr3_nt: TGTGCCAGCAGCTTGGGAGCCTCAACCTACGAGCAGTACTTC; cdr3_aa: CASSLGASTYEQYF
j_call: TRBJ1-5; clone_size: .; d_call: .; v_call: TRBV3-1/TRBV3-2; cdr3_nt: TGTGCCAGCAGCCAAGATATGGACAGACATCAGCCCCAGCATTTT; cdr3_aa: CASSQDMDRHQPQHF
j_call: TRBJ2-7; clone_size: .; d_call: .; v_call: TRBV5-8; cdr3_nt: TGTGCCAGCAGCTTTCCGAGACGAGCCTCGGGGGACGAGCAGTACTTC; cdr3_aa: CASSFPRRASGDEQYF
j_call: TRBJ1-1; clone_size: once; d_call: .; v_call: TRBV11-1; cdr3_nt: TGTGCCAGCAGCCGTGGAGCCGGGGGAGACACTGAAGCTTTCTTT; cdr3_aa: CASSRGAGGDTEAFF
j_call: TRBJ1-4; clone_size: few; d_call: TRBD1; v_call: TRBV27; cdr3_nt: TGTGCCAGCAGTATGGACAGGGAGACGACTAATGAAAAACTGTTTTTT; cdr3_aa: CASSMDRETTNEKLFF